A single TCR beta chain is shown here with its context. Its antigen target is currently unknown. No base-level quality is on record; no much larger clone is a single base apart. Using the deep immunoSEQ assay, multiplex PCR amplified TCR CDR3 regions from genomic DNA. Genomic DNA extracted from each cell subset was distributed evenly over all wells of several immunoSEQ 96-well plates, and each plate served as one replicate. For unsorted PBMC, 250 to 300 ng genomic DNA, equal to 25,000 to 35,000 T cell genomes, was loaded into each replicate PCR. Ten immunoSEQ deep assay plates were used to sequence the unsorted PBMC genomic DNA. The purified libraries were quantified using a Qubit 3.0 fluorometer, sized with a Bioanalyzer 2100, and then quantified again using the KAPA Library Quantification kit. A separate single-read 150-cycle Illumina NextSeq 550 flow cell was used to sequence each immunoSEQ 96-well plate. For the original study's pipeline: Because only junctional sequences without quality scores were contained in the immunoSEQ output, filtering matching that applied to full-length reads could not be performed. Sequences were annotated with PyIR, a Python wrapper for IgBLAST v1.9, and V/J genes and CDR3 were assigned using IMGT germline references. Reads were filtered out if the reads had weak V/J assignments (E-value above 1e-6), no CDR3, stop codons, out-of-frame junctions, or ambiguous translated residues. V3J clonotypes were defined by identical inferred V gene, J gene, and CDR3 amino acid sequence. Percentage overlap between repertoires was computed as shared unique clonotypes divided by the size of the smaller repertoire. Richness of each repertoire was evaluated using RTK rarefaction, the Chao1 estimator, and Recon v2.1 estimates of unobserved clonotypes. TCRdb's version of the immuneACCESS table is confined to in-frame rearrangements and falls short of the full clone set. An unresolved V gene accounts for under half of the shortfall where checked; the remainder is of unknown origin. V and J calls and clone size are those listed in that table; D and trimming were worked out from the DNA. This sample holds about half a million clones; 79% were observed only once. The leading ten clones occupy roughly 13% of the sample.

The data originate from a study of shared clonotypes between healthy human individuals (TCRdb year 2020). Context from the whole study: The cohort included three men and two women between 18 and 49 years of age. To estimate repertoire size and how much clonotypes are shared between individuals, the study performed deep sequencing of blood TCR repertoires from roughly five healthy adults. Each donor's leukapheresis produced roughly between roughly 0.85 and 9 billion PBMCs. Different laboratories and diverse techniques were used to prepare libraries and sequence TCR repertoires, to increase sequencing depth and limit assay-specific biases. Beyond this particular receptor, the publication reports: The genetic and exposure-history diversity represented was limited by the small number of donors. Pairwise subsampling indicated that sequencing depth was expected to affect the degree of clonotype sharing among donors. Sampling was restricted to blood, and TCR repertoires in tissues likely differ from the TCR repertoires found in blood.

The donors were healthy, HIV-negative adults who had no recently reported acute infections or vaccinations. Every donor was a Caucasian adult residing in Nashville, Tennessee, USA. For unsorted samples, 96 million or so PBMCs were counted, and genomic DNA was extracted using the QIAamp DNA Blood Mini kit. After blood collection by leukapheresis, PBMCs were isolated using Ficoll-Histopaque density gradient centrifugation and then cryopreserved in the vapor phase of liquid nitrogen. Sequencing used PBMCs. The clonotype comes from a woman in her 40s in good health. Some clones in this sample may be carry-over from other donors' samples.

The nucleotides are TGCAGGGTGGGGGACAGGGATACATATAGGGCGCAGTATTTT. This encodes CRVGDRDTYRAQYF. Recombination connected TRBV29-1 to TRBJ2-3, with 9 bases matching TRBD1. CDR1 and CDR2 were assigned from the germline V gene as SQVTM and ANQGSEA. Including the terminal cysteine and phenylalanine, the CDR3 comprises 14 residues. The retained sequence is limited to the CDR3, 42 bases, with the frame set at the first base.